These T cell receptor beta chains were read from a single sample in a study of identical twins. TCRdb re-analysed the 5' RACE reads in MiXCR, keeping a single row per CDR3 protein. Of approximately 490,000 distinct CDR3 sequences in the sample, about a fifth are singletons; the top ten hold 0.48%. These data also formed part of another study, on yellow fever vaccine responses in identical twins.

Sequencing was carried out using CD4+ T cells sorted from blood. These receptors came from a woman aged 18-29 years in good health. Each CDR3 is given with its conserved first and last residue. D genes are given only for firm matches.

J | V | D | CDR3
TRBJ2-3 | TRBV5-1 | TRBD1 | CASSSDRASTDTQYF
TRBJ2-5 | TRBV24-1 | TRBD1 | CATSDLGTGDIETQYF
TRBJ1-2 | TRBV7-9 | TRBD1 | CASSLGTGPDYTF
TRBJ2-3 | TRBV5-5 | - | CASSIGHFGTDTQYF
TRBJ2-3 | TRBV18 | TRBD2 | CASSPGTRNTDTQYF
TRBJ2-4 | TRBV4-2 | TRBD2 | CASSQGPLASKNIQYF
TRBJ2-2 | TRBV12-3/TRBV12-4 | TRBD2 | CASSLSGATTGELFF
TRBJ1-2 | TRBV20-1 | - | CSARGRADGYTF
TRBJ1-5 | TRBV20-1 | - | CSASLGSNQPQHF
TRBJ2-2 | TRBV6-1 | TRBD1 | CASQTGGSGTGELFF
TRBJ2-5 | TRBV11-2 | - | CASSSGVATQYF
TRBJ1-5 | TRBV6-2/TRBV6-3 | - | CASSNDRNNQPQHF
TRBJ2-4 | TRBV3-1 | - | CASSQVLEGYQYF
TRBJ2-7 | TRBV29-1 | - | CSVRPDHYEQYF
TRBJ2-3 | TRBV6-5 | TRBD2 | CASSYTGRGAGDTQYF
TRBJ2-1 | TRBV3-1 | - | CASSQRSVNNEQFF
TRBJ1-1 | TRBV5-1 | - | CASRRSSDTEAFF
TRBJ2-3 | TRBV10-3 | TRBD2 | CATASGDTDTQYF
TRBJ2-1 | TRBV12-3/TRBV12-4 | - | CASSRKRVSSYNEQFF
TRBJ2-1 | TRBV20-1 | TRBD2 | CSARVPGGHSYNEQFF
TRBJ2-3 | TRBV19 | TRBD1 | CASRPTGGADTQYF
TRBJ2-3 | TRBV5-1 | TRBD1 | CASSFKGQGGRDTQYF
TRBJ2-2 | TRBV6-5 | - | CASSQGLGELFF
TRBJ2-3 | TRBV12-3/TRBV12-4 | TRBD2 | CASSLGTSGRARDTQYF
TRBJ2-1 | TRBV10-3 | TRBD2 | CAIRVAGGKSSSYNEQFF
TRBJ2-2 | TRBV7-9 | TRBD2 | CASSLGGLPTGELFF
TRBJ1-1 | TRBV4-1 | - | CASSQSTGQGPTEAFF
TRBJ2-3 | TRBV5-1 | - | CASSWGGGDTDTQYF
TRBJ2-5 | TRBV5-5 | TRBD2 | CASSVHRGGYQETQYF
TRBJ1-1 | TRBV7-3 | - | CASRPDGMNTEAFF
TRBJ2-1 | TRBV5-1 | TRBD2 | CASSLASGSYEQFF
TRBJ2-7 | TRBV29-1 | TRBD1 | CSVAPGTGPYEQYF